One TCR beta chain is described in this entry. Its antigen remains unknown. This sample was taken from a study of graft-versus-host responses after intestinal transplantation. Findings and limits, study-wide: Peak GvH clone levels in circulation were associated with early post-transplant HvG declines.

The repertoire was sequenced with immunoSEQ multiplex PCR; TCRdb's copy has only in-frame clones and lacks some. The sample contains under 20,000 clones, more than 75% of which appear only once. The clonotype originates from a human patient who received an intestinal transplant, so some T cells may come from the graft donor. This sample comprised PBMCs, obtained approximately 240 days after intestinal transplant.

The chain's CDR3 is CASSAGQYGYTF. As DNA, the CDR3 is TGTGCCAGCAGCGCTGGACAGTATGGCTACACCTTC. The chain recombines TRBV9 with TRBJ1-2, with D possibly TRBD1 on 6 matching bases. The germline CDR1 and CDR2 sequences are SGDLS and YYNGEE. This CDR3 is 12 amino acids long. Trimming cost V 3 bases and J 5 bases, with 8 bases left between them. The whole variable domain, remainder taken from reference TRBV9 and TRBJ1-2, is DSGVTQTPKHLITATGQRVTLRCSPRSGDLSVYWYQQSLDQGLQFLIQYYNGEERAKGNILERFSAQQFPDLHSELNLSSLELGDSALYFCASSAGQYGYTFGSGTRLTVV.